Below are 22 T cell receptor beta chains sequenced from a single sample in a study of molecular identifiers for immune sequencing clone quantification. TCRdb fed the PCR reads into MiXCR, producing one record per CDR3 protein. The table includes tens of thousands of distinct CDR3 sequences, around 34% detected once. The specimen was naive CD8+ T cells from blood, with Jurkat cell RNA spiked in. Subset here: FACS-sorted CD8+CD4-CCR7+CD45RA+ naive T cells. Every receptor here comes from a human donor in good health. Some libraries in this study had Jurkat cell RNA spiked in.

There are a few counts of this clonotype. The rearrangement links TRBV7-9 to TRBJ1-2; TRBD1 matches 8 bases. The ends lost 5 bases at V and 5 bases at J; junction bases unmatched: 13. Per the germline V gene, CDR1 is SEHNR and CDR2 is FQNEAQ (reference sequence). CDR3 length: 16 amino acids. As DNA, the CDR3 is TGTGCCAGCAGCCTCATCGAAAGACAGGGGAGTTATGGCTACACCTTC. Translated: CASSLIERQGSYGYTF. Based on the CDR3 plus reference TRBV7-9 and TRBJ1-2, the full variable domain is DTGVSQNPRHKITKRGQNVTFRCDPISEHNRLYWYRQTLGQGPEFLTYFQNEAQLEKSRLLSDRFSAERPKGSFSTLEIQRTEQGDSAMYLCASSLIERQGSYGYTFGSGTRLTVV.

This clonotype was seen more than once but under ten times. The rearrangement uses TRBV9 and TRBJ1-1; D not resolved. Trimming cost V 3 bases and J 2 bases, with 11 bases left between them. The germline CDR1 and CDR2 sequences are SGDLS and YYNGEE. The CDR3 is made up of 14 amino acids. DNA for the CDR3: TGTGCCAGCAGCGCCCCCGGGGTAAACACTGAAGCTTTCTTT. It codes for CASSAPGVNTEAFF. Variable domain in full (rest from reference TRBV9 and TRBJ1-1): DSGVTQTPKHLITATGQRVTLRCSPRSGDLSVYWYQQSLDQGLQFLIQYYNGEERAKGNILERFSAQQFPDLHSELNLSSLELGDSALYFCASSAPGVNTEAFFGQGTRLTVV.

The chain carries TRBV6-2 or TRBV6-3 and TRBJ2-7; possibly TRBD1 for D (6 bases). From germline, CDR1 is MNHEY and CDR2 SVGEGT. This CDR3 region has 16 residues. Trimming stripped 10 bases from V and 0 bases from J, with 22 bases between. DNA for the CDR3: TGTGCCACCTCGGACAGTCCCATCTTCCTCTCCTACGAGCAGTACTTC. Translating it yields CATSDSPIFLSYEQYF.

The chain couples TRBV19 to TRBJ1-5; D unclear. V lost 6 bases to trimming and J lost 2 bases, with 14 bases between them. This CDR3 contains 15 residues. The germline V gene encodes CDR1 LNHDA and CDR2 SQIVND (reference sequence). CDR3 sequence (DNA): TGTGCCAGTAGGACCTCCGCCGGGGGCAATCAGCCCCAGCATTTT. Translating it yields CASRTSAGGNQPQHF.

The chain uses TRBV20-1 and TRBJ2-7, with D perhaps being TRBD1 or TRBD2 (5 bases each). CDR1 DFQATT and CDR2 SNEGSKA come from the germline V gene (reference sequence). The CDR3 contains 14 residues. V lost 6 bases and J lost 2, with 17 bases in between. Here the CDR3 reads CSATSRETPYEQYF. CDR3 DNA sequence: TGCAGTGCCACCAGCAGGGAGACACCCTACGAGCAGTACTTC.

Points on this clonotype: This clone may be a read error of a much larger clone one base away. The chain carries TRBV9 and TRBJ2-7; D may be TRBD1 (6 bases). The CDR3 consists of 13 residues. Germline V gene lookup returns CDR1 SGDLS and CDR2 YYNGEE. CDR3 nucleotide sequence: TGTGCCAACAGCCCCGGACAGTGGTCCGAGCAGTACTTC. Its translation: CANSPGQWSEQYF. The variable domain in full, completed from reference TRBV9 and TRBJ2-7, reads DSGVTQTPKHLITATGQRVTLRCSPRSGDLSVYWYQQSLDQGLQFLIQYYNGEERAKGNILERFSAQQFPDLHSELNLSSLELGDSALYFCANSPGQWSEQYFGPGTRLTVT.

The chain employs TRBV4-1 and TRBJ1-4, with a weak D call TRBD1 (6 bases). Germline V gives CDR1 MGHRA, CDR2 YSYEKL. The CDR3 runs to 14 residues. V gave up 8 bases and J gave up 8 bases, with 18 bases separating them. CDR3 amino acids: CASGPWRTAEKLFF. The CDR3, as DNA: TGCGCCAGCGGCCCCTGGAGGACAGCCGAAAAACTGTTTTTT.

Notes on this clonotype: A much larger clone differs from this one at a single base, so this may be a read error. The chain carries TRBV4-1 and TRBJ1-5; D gene uncertain. Germline CDR1 and CDR2: MGHRA and YSYEKL. The CDR3 extends over 14 amino acids. The CDR3, as DNA: TGCACCAGCAGCCAAAGCGCTATGGGTCAGCCCCAGCATTTT. Protein: CTSSQSAMGQPQHF.

The rearrangement uses TRBV7-9 and TRBJ2-5; D uncertain. This CDR3 is built from 14 residues. Trimming cost V 5 bases and J 7 bases, with 17 bases left between them. CDR1 SEHNR and CDR2 FQNEAQ come from the germline V gene (reference sequence). As DNA, the CDR3 is TGTGCCAGCAGCCCAGAGGTCTCTTTTAGGACCCAGTACTTC. This gives the protein CASSPEVSFRTQYF.

A note on this clonotype: A much bigger clone sits one base away, suggesting this may be a read error. The conserved phenylalanine or tryptophan normally closing the CDR3 is absent here, so this likely arose from a read error. The rearrangement joins TRBV6-2 or TRBV6-3 to TRBJ2-2, with D maybe TRBD1 (5 bases). The CDR3 runs to 13 residues. In germline, CDR1 is MNHEY, CDR2 SVGEGT. Trimming shortened V by 7 bases and J by 6 bases, and 12 bases separated the two germline ends. Here the CDR3 DNA reads TGTGCCAGCAAAGACAGATTAGCCGGGGAGCTGTTTTCT. Translated, it gives CASKDRLAGELFS.

The J gene is TRBJ2-5, the V gene TRBV5-4; a possible D gene is TRBD2 (5 bases). V lost 4 bases to trimming and J lost 5 bases, with 15 bases between them. CDR1 is SGHNT and CDR2 is YYREEE in the germline V gene (reference sequence). The CDR3 consists of 14 residues. The CDR3 sequence is CASSKPTSPETQYF. The CDR3 region has the DNA TGTGCCAGCAGCAAGCCTACTAGTCCGGAGACCCAGTACTTC.

The rearrangement links TRBV5-1 to TRBJ2-6; weak D call: TRBD1 (6 bases). The CDR3 has 17 residues. Germline loops: CDR1 SGHRS, CDR2 YFSETQ. The V gene lost 1 base and the J gene lost 0 bases, with 11 bases spanning the gap. The CDR3 loop is CASSLSRGTSGANVLTF. Written as DNA, the CDR3 is TGCGCCAGCAGCTTGTCCAGGGGCACCTCTGGGGCCAACGTCCTGACTTTC.

The chain links TRBV6-2 or TRBV6-3 to TRBJ2-3; 13 bases are shared with TRBD2. The ends lost 6 bases at V and 2 bases at J; junction bases unmatched: 11. Germline loops: CDR1 MNHEY, CDR2 SVGEGT. This CDR3 has 18 amino acids. The CDR3 nucleotides are TGTGCCAGCAGATTACTAGCGGGAGGGCCGCGAGTCACAGATACGCAGTATTTT. Translating gives CASRLLAGGPRVTDTQYF.

With regard to this clonotype: This clone may be a read error of a much larger clone one base away. The chain uses TRBV28 and TRBJ1-5, with D unclear. V lost 8 bases and J 6 bases, leaving 11 bases between the germline ends. The CDR3 sequence is 12 residues long. Per the germline V gene, CDR1 is MDHEN and CDR2 is SYDVKM. This CDR3 reads CASGNLCQPQHF. The CDR3 DNA reads as TGTGCCAGCGGGAATTTGTGTCAGCCCCAGCATTTT.

There are many counts of this clonotype. V usage is TRBV13 and J usage is TRBJ1-4, with 7 bases that match TRBD1. The CDR3 extends over 15 amino acids. Unmatched junction bases numbered 8, after V lost 5 bases and J lost 5 bases. CDR1 is PRHDT, CDR2 FYEKMQ, per germline (reference sequence). The CDR3 here is CASSRRDRRNEKLFF. The CDR3 nucleotides read TGTGCCAGCAGCCGACGGGACAGAAGGAATGAAAAACTGTTTTTT.

This clonotype has a handful of counts. This chain uses TRBV27 with TRBJ1-5; D uncertain. Looked up from germline, CDR1 is MNHEY and CDR2 is SMNVEV (reference sequence). CDR3 size: 14 residues. Trimming stripped 3 bases from V and 3 bases from J, with 9 bases between. CDR3 amino acids: CASSLAGYNQPQHF. CDR3 nucleotide sequence: TGTGCCAGCAGTTTGGCGGGGTACAATCAGCCCCAGCATTTT.

Comments on this clonotype: The junction departs from the called germline gene at one end, perhaps through a read error. V is TRBV28 and J is TRBJ1-1; no clear D gene. This CDR3 contains 13 residues. Germline V gene sequence: CDR1 MDHEN, CDR2 SYDVKM. This chain's CDR3 is CATSFRLDTEAFF. The CDR3 nucleotides are TGTGCCACCAGTTTTCGGCTGGACACTGAAGCTTTCTTT.

V and J are TRBV6-5 and TRBJ2-7; 7 nucleotides agree with TRBD1. Germline loops: CDR1 MNHEY, CDR2 SVGAGI. The CDR3 contains 12 residues. Trimming took 6 bases from V and 4 from J; bases not matched to a gene: 3. The CDR3 spells CASSQQGYEQYF. CDR3 nucleotides: TGTGCCAGCAGCCAACAGGGGTACGAGCAGTACTTC.

At least ten counts were recorded for this clonotype. The chain uses TRBV5-6 and TRBJ2-3; a weak D match, TRBD1 (6 bases). The germline gives CDR1 SGHDT, CDR2 YYEEEE. The CDR3 has 15 residues. Trimming left V 4 bases short and J 2 bases short, with 14 bases between. CDR3 in DNA: TGTGCCAGCAGCGCCGGGGCAGGGGCCACAGATACGCAGTATTTT. Protein: CASSAGAGATDTQYF.

This clonotype is labeled medium-sized (0.01 to 0.1%). V and J are TRBV12-3 or TRBV12-4 and TRBJ2-7; 8 nucleotides line up with TRBD1. Trimming took 1 base from V and 4 from J; bases not matched to a gene: 3. This CDR3 has 14 residues. CDR3 amino acids: CASSLGTGRYEQYF. CDR3 DNA sequence: TGTGCCAGCAGTTTAGGGACAGGGCGGTACGAGCAGTACTTC.

The rearrangement links TRBV18 to TRBJ2-1; a weak D match, TRBD2 (6 bases). Trimming left V 0 bases short and J 5 bases short, with 14 bases between. The CDR3 runs 16 residues. Germline-derived CDR1 and CDR2 are KGHSH and LQKENI. DNA for the CDR3: TGTGCCAGCTCACCACCGGAGCGGGCCGGTGACAATGAGCAGTTCTTC. Its protein product is CASSPPERAGDNEQFF.

The V call is TRBV4-1, the J call TRBJ2-3; 9 bases match TRBD1. Trimming took 2 bases from V and 3 from J; bases not matched to a gene: 12. The CDR3 totals 18 residues. The germline CDR1 and CDR2 sequences are MGHRA and YSYEKL. The CDR3 DNA follows: TGCGCCAGCAGCCAAACAGGGGGCGCGGGGAGTATGACAGATACGCAGTATTTT. It codes for CASSQTGGAGSMTDTQYF.